This TCR beta chain was found in a study of cytomegalovirus exposure and HLA in healthy donors. General study results and limits: Later analysis placed DRB1 highest and HLA-C lowest in TCR association rates, which differed by HLA locus. Many donors shared some public TCRs, even though most TCR sequences were rare. Common viral pathogens (according to a later analysis) appeared linked to several of the most significant clusters. Immune exposure information available was restricted to CMV serostatus.

On this clone: Its antigen is unidentified.

The CDR3 covers 14 residues. Germline V gene data show CDR1 as MDHEN and CDR2 as SYDVKM. The ends lost 6 bases at V and 4 bases at J; junction bases unmatched: 4. The PCR employed 60 Vbeta primers together with 13 Jbeta primers. Profiled with immunoSEQ multiplex PCR; TCRdb holds only in-frame clones, not every one. The sample carries about 100,000 clones, roughly three quarters recorded once. The rearrangement joins TRBV28 to TRBJ1-4; the match to TRBD1 covers 8 bases. The sequence derives from a woman aged 60-75 years in good health and CMV-seronegative. The sample consisted of PBMCs. CDR3 protein: CASRAGGGNEKLFF. The CDR3 nucleotides read TGTGCCAGCAGGGCAGGGGGCGGTAATGAAAAACTGTTTTTT.